Listed below are T cell receptor beta chains from one sample, sequenced in a study of blood T cell repertoires in COVID-19. Generated by immunoSEQ multiplex PCR, the TCRdb table keeps only in-frame clones and is missing some. The sample records approximately 260,000 clones, around 82% being singletons. The sequenced material came from peripheral blood. The receptors originated from a human donor in a cohort sampled during active COVID-19. Each CDR3 is given with its conserved first and last residue. D genes are given only for firm matches. The listing skips clone size in some rows; elsewhere it reads once, few, many or a size class.

d_gene,abundance,j_gene,v_gene,CDR3aa,CDR3nt
-,-,TRBJ2-1,TRBV7-8,CASRRDPLTNEQFF,TGTGCCAGCAGGAGGGATCCTCTAACCAATGAGCAGTTCTTC
TRBD2,-,TRBJ2-3,TRBV7-2,CASSSTGTRADTQYF,TGTGCCAGCAGCTCCACCGGGACTAGGGCAGATACGCAGTATTTT
-,-,TRBJ2-1,TRBV3-1/TRBV3-2,CASSQGTVYNEQFF,TGTGCCAGCAGCCAAGGGACAGTTTACAATGAGCAGTTCTTC
-,-,TRBJ1-4,TRBV4-3,CASSQEGGSFRNANEKLFF,TGCGCCAGCAGCCAAGAGGGAGGGTCTTTCCGTAATGCTAATGAAAAACTGTTTTTT
-,-,TRBJ2-7,TRBV4-1,CASSQDLQTLSYEQYF,TGCGCCAGCAGCCAAGATTTGCAGACACTCTCCTACGAGCAGTACTTC
-,few,TRBJ2-5,TRBV4-2,CASSQSTTGTETQYF,TGTGCCAGCAGCCAGTCTACCACAGGTACAGAGACCCAGTACTTC
-,-,TRBJ2-1,TRBV5-6,CASSGAGSFWNEQFF,TGTGCCAGCAGTGGTGCGGGATCGTTTTGGAATGAGCAGTTCTTC
TRBD1,-,TRBJ2-7,TRBV5-5,CASSNTGGNYEQYF,TGTGCCAGCAGTAACACAGGGGGTAACTACGAGCAGTACTTC
TRBD2,-,TRBJ2-4,TRBV27,CASASGGARIQYF,TGTGCCAGCGCTAGCGGGGGGGCCCGCATTCAGTACTTC
-,few,TRBJ2-7,TRBV5-1,CASSFGRGYEQYF,TGCGCCAGCAGCTTCGGCAGGGGCTACGAGCAGTACTTC
-,-,TRBJ2-3,TRBV5-1,CASSWIPTRADTQYF,TGCGCCAGCAGCTGGATCCCGACTAGGGCAGATACGCAGTATTTT
-,-,TRBJ1-5,TRBV10-3,CAISESQGTQPQHF,TGTGCCATCAGTGAGTCCCAGGGGACTCAGCCCCAGCATTTT
TRBD1,-,TRBJ2-7,TRBV5-1,CASSPRTGPYEQYF,TGCGCCAGCAGCCCTAGGACAGGGCCCTACGAGCAGTACTTC
-,few,TRBJ2-7,TRBV13,CASSFTGSVSWEQYF,TGTGCCAGCAGCTTTACGGGGAGCGTATCGTGGGAGCAGTACTTC
-,-,TRBJ1-1,TRBV29-1,CSVGHNTEAFF,TGCAGCGTTGGACATAACACTGAAGCTTTCTTT
TRBD2,-,TRBJ2-1,TRBV18,CASSPRTSRSSYNEQFF,TGTGCCAGCTCACCCAGGACTAGCAGGAGCTCCTACAATGAGCAGTTCTTC
-,-,TRBJ1-1,TRBV19,CASSVQGITEAFF,TGTGCCAGTAGTGTGCAGGGAATCACTGAAGCTTTCTTT
TRBD1,once,TRBJ2-2,TRBV6-2/TRBV6-3,CASSPQGAAGELFF,TGTGCCAGCAGCCCCCAGGGGGCCGCCGGGGAGCTGTTTTTT
-,once,TRBJ1-6,TRBV15,CATSRAVNSPLHF,TGTGCCACCAGCAGAGCCGTTAATTCACCCCTCCACTTT
-,-,TRBJ2-5,TRBV28,CASSGRGGKSPQYF,TGTGCCAGCAGTGGGAGAGGGGGTAAGAGTCCCCAGTACTTC